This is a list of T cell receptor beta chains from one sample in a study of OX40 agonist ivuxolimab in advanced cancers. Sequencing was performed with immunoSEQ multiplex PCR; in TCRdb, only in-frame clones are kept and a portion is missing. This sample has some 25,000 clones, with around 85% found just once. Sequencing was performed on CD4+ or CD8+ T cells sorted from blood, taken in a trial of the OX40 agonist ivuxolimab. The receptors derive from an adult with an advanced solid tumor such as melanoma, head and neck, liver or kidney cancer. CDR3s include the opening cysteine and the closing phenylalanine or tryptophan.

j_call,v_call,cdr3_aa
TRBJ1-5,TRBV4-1,CASSHRQGYQPQHF
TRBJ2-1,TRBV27,CASSFVPYNEQFF
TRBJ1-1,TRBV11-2,CASSFRENTEAFF
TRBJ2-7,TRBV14,CASSQERDNGEQYF
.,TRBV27,CASSFIGGGSNEQYF
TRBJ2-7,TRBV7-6,CASSLGAPGQGRYEQYF
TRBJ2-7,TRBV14,CASSQDGGIYEQYF
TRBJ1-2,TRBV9,CASSVGSYGYTF
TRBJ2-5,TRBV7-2,CASSLQGIQYF
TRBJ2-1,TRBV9,CASSVSLAGVFGNEQFF
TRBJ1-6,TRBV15,CATSRDRGGSSPLHF
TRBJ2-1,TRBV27,CASSLSGTLDARAEQFF
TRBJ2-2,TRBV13,CASRDYQGSGELFF
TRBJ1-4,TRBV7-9,CAGGDIQAKEKLFF
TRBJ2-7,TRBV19,CASSPGRTGLYEQYF
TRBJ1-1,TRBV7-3,CASSLTSGAEAFF
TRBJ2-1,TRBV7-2,CASSLALMGLYNEQFF
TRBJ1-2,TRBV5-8,CASSPTGTHGYTF
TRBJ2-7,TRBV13,CASSLESSYEQYF
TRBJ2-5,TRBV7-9,CASSLGWEYQETQYF
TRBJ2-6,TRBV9,CASSADGQYGANVLTF
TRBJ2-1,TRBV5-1,CASSLLAGGLRNEQFF
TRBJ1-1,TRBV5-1,CASSLSGGNTEAFF
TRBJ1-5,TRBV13,CASSTTAGERDQPQHF
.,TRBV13,CASSSTGTGGPEQYF
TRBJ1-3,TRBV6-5,CASSPDRGGWNTIYF
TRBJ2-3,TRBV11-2,CASSLGTGADTQYF
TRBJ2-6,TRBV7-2,CASSLDPFSSGANVLTF
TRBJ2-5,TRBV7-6,CASSLLPNQETQYF
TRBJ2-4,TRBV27,CASRTGGVNIQYF
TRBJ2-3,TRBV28,CASSFQGQGPYHNYFPDTQYF
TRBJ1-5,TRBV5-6,CASSLAGGGWYNQPQHF
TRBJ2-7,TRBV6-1,CASSAGTGATYEQYF
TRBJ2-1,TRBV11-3,CASSLRTSGSQNEQFF
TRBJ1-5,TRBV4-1,CASSQSRTGGEDQPQHF
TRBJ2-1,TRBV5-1,CASSLPRVNEQFF
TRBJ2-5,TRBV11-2,CASSLDPGRVETQYF
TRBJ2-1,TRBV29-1,CSVDLLAGVGEQFF
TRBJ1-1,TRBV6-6,CASSYSGGPEAFF
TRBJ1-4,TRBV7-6,CASSLGGVNEKLFF
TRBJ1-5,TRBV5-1,CASSSAINQPQHF